These T cell receptor beta chains were read from a single sample in a study of OX40 agonist ivuxolimab in advanced cancers. Repertoires were generated with immunoSEQ multiplex PCR, while TCRdb's copy carries only in-frame clones and drops some. The sample comprises more than 40,000 clones, over 75% of which are singletons, and 2% to 2.5% rests with the top ten. This sample comprised CD4+ or CD8+ T cells sorted from blood, obtained in a trial of the OX40 agonist ivuxolimab. These receptor sequences come from an adult with an advanced solid tumor such as melanoma, head and neck, liver or kidney cancer. Both conserved end residues are part of each CDR3. D genes are given only for firm matches. The size of a clone is reported for some rows only, either as once, few or many, or as a class for expanded clones.

J gene: TRBJ2-1; clone size: .; D gene: TRBD2; V gene: TRBV5-4; CDR3 DNA: TGTGCCAGCAGCCACGGGGGGGCCTACAATGAGCAGTTCTTC; CDR3 protein: CASSHGGAYNEQFF
J gene: TRBJ1-1; clone size: .; D gene: .; V gene: TRBV5-1; CDR3 DNA: TGCGCCAGCAGCTGGGGCAGTATGAACACTGAAGCTTTCTTT; CDR3 protein: CASSWGSMNTEAFF
J gene: TRBJ1-5; clone size: .; D gene: TRBD1; V gene: TRBV28; CDR3 DNA: TGTGCCAGCAGAGAGACAGGGTCGGGACAGCCCCAGCATTTT; CDR3 protein: CASRETGSGQPQHF
J gene: TRBJ1-1; clone size: few; D gene: TRBD1; V gene: TRBV10-3; CDR3 DNA: TGTGCCATCGGACAGGGGATGAACACTGAAGCTTTCTTT; CDR3 protein: CAIGQGMNTEAFF
J gene: TRBJ2-5; clone size: .; D gene: .; V gene: TRBV6-1; CDR3 DNA: TGTGCCGGCCGGGACGGGGGACGAGAGACCCAGTACTTC; CDR3 protein: CAGRDGGRETQYF
J gene: TRBJ1-4; clone size: .; D gene: .; V gene: TRBV5-1; CDR3 DNA: TGCGCCAGCAGCTTGGCGTTGGCAACTAATGAAAAACTGTTTTTT; CDR3 protein: CASSLALATNEKLFF
J gene: TRBJ2-7; clone size: many; D gene: TRBD1; V gene: TRBV15; CDR3 DNA: TGTGCCACCAGCAGAGCGGCGACAGGGACCTACGAGCAGTACTTC; CDR3 protein: CATSRAATGTYEQYF
J gene: TRBJ1-5; clone size: few; D gene: TRBD1; V gene: TRBV28; CDR3 DNA: TGTGCCAGCAGCTTAGGGACAGGGCGGATGCAGCCCCAGCATTTT; CDR3 protein: CASSLGTGRMQPQHF
J gene: TRBJ2-1; clone size: .; D gene: .; V gene: TRBV28; CDR3 DNA: TGTGCCAGCAGTTTTACTAGCTCAGGCTCCTACAATGAGCAGTTCTTC; CDR3 protein: CASSFTSSGSYNEQFF
J gene: TRBJ2-7; clone size: .; D gene: .; V gene: TRBV7-2; CDR3 DNA: TGTGCCAGCAGCTTAAGGGGGGCAGGGTGGGTGCGCGAGCAGTACTTC; CDR3 protein: CASSLRGAGWVREQYF
J gene: TRBJ2-7; clone size: .; D gene: TRBD1; V gene: TRBV4-2; CDR3 DNA: TGTGCCAGCAGCCCTTACGTGGGACAGGGTGACGAGCAGTACTTC; CDR3 protein: CASSPYVGQGDEQYF
J gene: TRBJ2-2; clone size: .; D gene: .; V gene: TRBV27; CDR3 DNA: TGTGCCAGCAGTTTAGGAGGGGCCGGGGAGCTGTTTTTT; CDR3 protein: CASSLGGAGELFF
J gene: TRBJ1-2; clone size: .; D gene: .; V gene: TRBV6-6; CDR3 DNA: TGTGCCAGCAGTTACTCAGGCAGCATTTCCTCTGGCTACACCTTC; CDR3 protein: CASSYSGSISSGYTF
J gene: TRBJ1-3; clone size: .; D gene: .; V gene: TRBV6-5; CDR3 DNA: TGTGCCAGCAGATTAGGCGGTGGAAACACCATATATTTT; CDR3 protein: CASRLGGGNTIYF
J gene: TRBJ2-5; clone size: once; D gene: .; V gene: TRBV6-6; CDR3 DNA: TGTGCCAGCAGTTACTCGAAAGCGGAAGCCTCCCAGTACTTC; CDR3 protein: CASSYSKAEASQYF
J gene: TRBJ1-5; clone size: .; D gene: .; V gene: TRBV5-6; CDR3 DNA: TGTGCCAGGGGACCAAAAAACAGGGACGGTCAGCCCCAGCATTTT; CDR3 protein: CARGPKNRDGQPQHF
J gene: TRBJ2-1; clone size: .; D gene: TRBD2; V gene: TRBV7-3; CDR3 DNA: TGTGCCAGCAGCCCGGGGGGAGGCCGCTACAATGAGCAGTTCTTC; CDR3 protein: CASSPGGGRYNEQFF
J gene: TRBJ1-1; clone size: .; D gene: .; V gene: TRBV5-1; CDR3 DNA: TGCGCCAGCAGCCGGGGGGCTAGCGACACTGAAGCTTTCTTT; CDR3 protein: CASSRGASDTEAFF
J gene: TRBJ1-6; clone size: once; D gene: .; V gene: TRBV7-8; CDR3 DNA: TGTGCCAGCAGCTTAGGGACGGGGGCCAATTCACCCCTCCACTTT; CDR3 protein: CASSLGTGANSPLHF
J gene: TRBJ2-1; clone size: .; D gene: TRBD2; V gene: TRBV9; CDR3 DNA: TGTGCCAGCAGCGTAGCTCTTGGGCTAGCGGGAAACCCGAAAAACAATGAGCAGTTCTTC; CDR3 protein: CASSVALGLAGNPKNNEQFF
J gene: TRBJ2-5; clone size: .; D gene: .; V gene: TRBV28; CDR3 DNA: TGTGCCAGCAGTCTGGGCTCATCAAGTGAGACCCAGTACTTC; CDR3 protein: CASSLGSSSETQYF
J gene: TRBJ2-3; clone size: .; D gene: TRBD2; V gene: TRBV5-1; CDR3 DNA: TGCGCCAGCAGCCCCGGACTAGTGGGGGCAGATACGCAGTATTTT; CDR3 protein: CASSPGLVGADTQYF
J gene: TRBJ1-1; clone size: .; D gene: .; V gene: TRBV6-5; CDR3 DNA: TGTGCCAGCTATCGGGGACGCCCGGACACTGAAGCTTTCTTT; CDR3 protein: CASYRGRPDTEAFF
J gene: TRBJ2-1; clone size: .; D gene: TRBD2; V gene: TRBV19; CDR3 DNA: TGTGCCAGTAGTCCGGGACTAGGTTGGGGAGAGCAGTTCTTC; CDR3 protein: CASSPGLGWGEQFF
J gene: TRBJ2-1; clone size: once; D gene: TRBD2; V gene: TRBV4-1; CDR3 DNA: TGCGCCAGCAGCCAAGATCAACTAGCGGGAAACAATGAGCAGTTCTTC; CDR3 protein: CASSQDQLAGNNEQFF
J gene: TRBJ2-2; clone size: .; D gene: .; V gene: TRBV29-1; CDR3 DNA: TGCAGCGTGCAACCATTAAACACCGGGGAGCTGTTTTTT; CDR3 protein: CSVQPLNTGELFF
J gene: TRBJ2-7; clone size: .; D gene: .; V gene: TRBV29-1; CDR3 DNA: TGCAGCGTTGATATGGGGTGGGAGCAGTACTTC; CDR3 protein: CSVDMGWEQYF
J gene: TRBJ1-5; clone size: medium-sized; D gene: .; V gene: TRBV6-5; CDR3 DNA: TGTGCCAGCAGTTACACCCGTCATCAGCCCCAGCATTTT; CDR3 protein: CASSYTRHQPQHF
J gene: TRBJ2-1; clone size: few; D gene: TRBD2; V gene: TRBV5-1; CDR3 DNA: TGCGCCAGCAGCCCTAACCCCGGGACTAGCTACAATGAGCAGTTCTTC; CDR3 protein: CASSPNPGTSYNEQFF
J gene: TRBJ2-7; clone size: .; D gene: TRBD2; V gene: TRBV11-1; CDR3 DNA: TGTGCCAGCAGCGCCCGTTCGGGAGGTTCCTACGAGCAGTACTTC; CDR3 protein: CASSARSGGSYEQYF
J gene: TRBJ2-5; clone size: medium-sized; D gene: .; V gene: TRBV4-1; CDR3 DNA: TGCGCCAGCAGCCGGACTCTGGGAGAGACCCAGTACTTC; CDR3 protein: CASSRTLGETQYF
J gene: TRBJ2-5; clone size: .; D gene: .; V gene: TRBV7-6; CDR3 DNA: TGTGCCAGCAGTAAAGAGGTGGGACATGGACAAGAGACCCAGTACTTC; CDR3 protein: CASSKEVGHGQETQYF
J gene: TRBJ1-1; clone size: .; D gene: .; V gene: TRBV6-1; CDR3 DNA: TGTGCCACCAGACGAGCAACTCGTGAAGCTTTCTTT; CDR3 protein: CATRRATREAFF
J gene: TRBJ1-1; clone size: .; D gene: .; V gene: TRBV29-1; CDR3 DNA: TGCAGCGTTACTATGAACACTGAAGCTTTCTTT; CDR3 protein: CSVTMNTEAFF
J gene: TRBJ2-3; clone size: .; D gene: .; V gene: TRBV29-1; CDR3 DNA: TGCAGCGTTTACACTACCACAGATACGCAGTATTTT; CDR3 protein: CSVYTTTDTQYF
J gene: TRBJ2-5; clone size: .; D gene: TRBD1; V gene: TRBV28; CDR3 DNA: TGTGCCAGCAGTTTAGAACACAGGGGACAAGAGACCCAGTACTTC; CDR3 protein: CASSLEHRGQETQYF
J gene: TRBJ2-1; clone size: .; D gene: .; V gene: TRBV27; CDR3 DNA: TGTGCCAGCAGTCGATCCTGGAGCTCCTACAATGAGCAGTTCTTC; CDR3 protein: CASSRSWSSYNEQFF
J gene: TRBJ1-1; clone size: .; D gene: .; V gene: TRBV10-3; CDR3 DNA: TGTGCCATCAGTGAGCCCCAGGGTGGCCGCCTGAACACTGAAGCTTTCTTT; CDR3 protein: CAISEPQGGRLNTEAFF
J gene: TRBJ1-2; clone size: .; D gene: .; V gene: TRBV28; CDR3 DNA: TGTGCCAGCAGTTTGGTAGGGTTTAGGAATGGCTACACCTTC; CDR3 protein: CASSLVGFRNGYTF
J gene: TRBJ1-2; clone size: once; D gene: .; V gene: TRBV23-1; CDR3 DNA: TGCGCCAGCACCCAAGGGGAGCGCCCAAACTATGGCTACACCTTC; CDR3 protein: CASTQGERPNYGYTF
J gene: TRBJ1-4; clone size: .; D gene: .; V gene: TRBV18; CDR3 DNA: TGTGCCAGCTCACCAGATCGGCAGTTCAATGAAAAACTGTTTTTT; CDR3 protein: CASSPDRQFNEKLFF
J gene: TRBJ1-1; clone size: .; D gene: .; V gene: TRBV5-4; CDR3 DNA: TGTGCCAGCAGCCAGTGGACTGCTGAAGCTTTCTTT; CDR3 protein: CASSQWTAEAFF
J gene: TRBJ1-6; clone size: once; D gene: TRBD1; V gene: TRBV10-2; CDR3 DNA: TGCGCCAGCAGTGGACAGGGTGGTAATTCACCCCTCCACTTT; CDR3 protein: CASSGQGGNSPLHF
J gene: TRBJ1-1; clone size: .; D gene: .; V gene: TRBV10-1; CDR3 DNA: TGCGCCAGCAGTGAGTCAGGGAACACTGAAGCTTTCTTT; CDR3 protein: CASSESGNTEAFF
J gene: TRBJ1-5; clone size: .; D gene: .; V gene: TRBV10-3; CDR3 DNA: TGTGCCATCAGTGAGACTGAGAATCAGCCCCAGCATTTT; CDR3 protein: CAISETENQPQHF
J gene: TRBJ2-7; clone size: .; D gene: .; V gene: TRBV28; CDR3 DNA: TGTGCCAGCAGTTTATTGGGGTACGAGCAGTACTTC; CDR3 protein: CASSLLGYEQYF
J gene: TRBJ2-7; clone size: .; D gene: .; V gene: TRBV30; CDR3 DNA: TGTGCCTGGAGTGTAACCAGGACGGAGCAGTACTTC; CDR3 protein: CAWSVTRTEQYF
J gene: TRBJ1-6; clone size: .; D gene: .; V gene: TRBV7-9; CDR3 DNA: TGTGCCAGCAGCTTAGGCTCCCAATTTGGGTCACCCCTCCACTTT; CDR3 protein: CASSLGSQFGSPLHF
J gene: TRBJ1-2; clone size: once; D gene: .; V gene: TRBV5-4; CDR3 DNA: TGTGCCAGCAGCCACGGGGGGGCCACTTGGGGCTATGGCTACACCTTC; CDR3 protein: CASSHGGATWGYGYTF
J gene: TRBJ2-2; clone size: .; D gene: TRBD1; V gene: TRBV19; CDR3 DNA: TGTGCCAGTAGTAGGGCCGGGACAGGGGGCGACACCGGGGAGCTGTTTTTT; CDR3 protein: CASSRAGTGGDTGELFF
J gene: TRBJ2-5; clone size: .; D gene: TRBD2; V gene: TRBV9; CDR3 DNA: TGTGCCAGCAGCCCCCGACTAGCGGGAGGGCGGGAGACCCAGTACTTC; CDR3 protein: CASSPRLAGGRETQYF
J gene: TRBJ1-2; clone size: .; D gene: .; V gene: TRBV5-1; CDR3 DNA: TGCGCCAGCAGATTTCAATGGCCCGCTAGGGCCGCCCGGGGCTACACCTTC; CDR3 protein: CASRFQWPARAARGYTF
J gene: TRBJ1-5; clone size: few; D gene: .; V gene: TRBV6-5; CDR3 DNA: TGTGCCAGCAGCGGCGGACAGCACCAGCCCCAGCATTTT; CDR3 protein: CASSGGQHQPQHF